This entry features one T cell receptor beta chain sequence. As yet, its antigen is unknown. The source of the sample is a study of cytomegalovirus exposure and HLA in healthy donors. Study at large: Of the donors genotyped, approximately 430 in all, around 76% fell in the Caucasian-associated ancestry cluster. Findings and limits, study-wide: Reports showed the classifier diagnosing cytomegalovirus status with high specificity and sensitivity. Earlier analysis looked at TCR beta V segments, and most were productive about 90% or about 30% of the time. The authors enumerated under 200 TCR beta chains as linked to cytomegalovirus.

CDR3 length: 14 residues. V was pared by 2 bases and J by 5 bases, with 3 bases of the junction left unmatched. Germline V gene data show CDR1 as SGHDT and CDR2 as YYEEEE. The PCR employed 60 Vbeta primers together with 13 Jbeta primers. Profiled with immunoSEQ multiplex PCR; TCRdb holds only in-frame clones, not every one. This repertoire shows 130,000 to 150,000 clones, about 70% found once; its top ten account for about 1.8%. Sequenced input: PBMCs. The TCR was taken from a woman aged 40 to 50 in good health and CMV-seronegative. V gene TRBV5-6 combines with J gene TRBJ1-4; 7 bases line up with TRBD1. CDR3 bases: TGTGCCAGCAGCTTCGACAGGGCCAATGAAAAACTGTTTTTT. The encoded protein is CASSFDRANEKLFF.